This T cell receptor beta chain is drawn from a study of T cells in Graves' hyperthyroidism and ophthalmopathy. The overall study: Blood was drawn when the patient was first diagnosed and still untreated. Study-level findings and limits: Clonotypes that were expanded in thyroid above 0.001 mostly appeared in blood too.

Amplified TCR beta CDR3 regions derived from RNA transcripts. The study used the HTBI primer set for a first-round RT-PCR of the TCR CDR3. TCRdb reanalysed the multiplex PCR reads using MiXCR and keeps one entry per CDR3 protein. The table has approximately 640,000 distinct CDR3 sequences, 15% to 20% seen once. Graves' hyperthyroidism was deemed stable absent ophthalmopathy progression within 18 months. As to this clonotype: Its specificity is not known.

This sequence was found in a woman under 40 with Graves' hyperthyroidism. Sequencing was done on a sample of blood.

The chain's CDR3 is CATSREGGGRFF. The CDR3 DNA is TGTGCCACCAGCAGAGAAGGAGGGGGGCGGTTCTTC. The chain has TRBV15 and TRBJ2-1, with D possibly called TRBD1 or TRBD2 (6 bases each). The V gene lost 0 bases and the J gene lost 15 bases, with 12 bases spanning the gap. The CDR3 consists of 12 residues. Germline assignment: CDR1 LNHNV and CDR2 YYDKDF (reference sequence).